The 22 T cell receptor beta chains below come from one sample, sequenced in a study of vaccination and CD4 T cells after COVID-19. These TCRs are of unknown antigen specificity. Oncomine TCR Beta short-read sequencing was applied to DNA from cultured CD4+ T cells. TCRdb recomputed calls from the PCR reads with MiXCR, one row per CDR3 protein. The table records approximately 13,000 distinct CDR3 sequences, roughly three fifths of them present only once. The sample's treatment: approximately nine-day PBMC culture with coronavirus spike peptide pools or control peptides (ViraFEST assay). Source material: CD4+ T cells from blood, cultured in vitro. The receptors shown here come from a human donor who had recovered from COVID-19.

This chain uses TRBV12-3 or TRBV12-4 with TRBJ1-2, with TRBD1 matching over 11 bases. After removal of 4 bases from V and 8 bases from J, the junction contained 6 bases not matched to a gene. The CDR3 consists of 14 residues. The CDR3 reads CASSYGQGARGYTF. CDR3 DNA sequence: TGTGCCAGCAGTTACGGACAGGGGGCTCGCGGCTACACCTTC.

This clonotype was seen only a few times. The chain couples TRBV10-3 to TRBJ1-1; D might be TRBD1 (6 bases). From germline, CDR1 is ENHRY and CDR2 SYGVKD. CDR3 length: 13 amino acids. Trimming removed 3 bases at V and 7 bases at J, with 12 bases between. The CDR3 DNA is TGTGCCATCAGTGATCCCCGGGACAATGAAGCTTTCTTT. Its translation: CAISDPRDNEAFF.

The V call is TRBV4-2, the J call TRBJ1-2; TRBD1 agrees at 7 bases. The CDR3 is 16 amino acids. Germline loops: CDR1 LGHNA, CDR2 YNFKEQ. The J segment lost 4 bases and the V segment lost 1 base, leaving 9 bases of the junction unmatched. CDR3 DNA: TGTGCCAGCAGCCAAGCCCCGGGACAGCGAATCTATGGCTACACCTTC. Amino acid sequence: CASSQAPGQRIYGYTF.

V gene TRBV5-1 combines with J gene TRBJ1-1; 7 nucleotides match TRBD1. This CDR3 has 14 amino acids. Germline-derived CDR1 and CDR2 are SGHRS and YFSETQ. V gave up 3 bases and J gave up 7 bases; unmatched junction bases: 9. The CDR3 here is CASSSERQGLEAFF. The DNA for the CDR3 is TGCGCCAGCAGCTCCGAAAGACAGGGACTTGAAGCTTTCTTT.

DNA for the CDR3: TGCAGTGCTAGACTGGGGGGGAAAGATACGCAGTATTTT. Its protein is CSARLGGKDTQYF. The chain has TRBV20-1 and TRBJ2-3; 7 bases agree with TRBD2. The V and J ends lost 2 bases and 5 bases, in that order; junction bases with no gene match: 4. This CDR3 region has 13 residues. The V gene's germline CDR1 is DFQATT and CDR2 SNEGSKA (reference sequence).

The V and J genes are TRBV28 and TRBJ1-6; D might be TRBD1 (5 bases). The V end was cut by 6 bases, the J end by 12 bases, with 12 bases between. In germline, CDR1 is MDHEN, CDR2 SYDVKM. The CDR3 is made up of 12 amino acids. The CDR3 DNA follows: TGTGCCAGCAGCTCAAGCAGGGTACCCCTCCACTTT. It specifies CASSSSRVPLHF.

This clonotype has only a few counts. This chain uses TRBV7-7 with TRBJ2-3; no clear D gene. V lost 5 bases and J 1 base, leaving 10 bases between the germline ends. The germline V gene has CDR1 SSHAT and CDR2 FNYEAQ (reference sequence). The CDR3 has 14 amino acids. In nucleotides, the CDR3 is TGTGCCAGCAGCCGATTTTTGGGCACAGATACGCAGTATTTT. Translating it yields CASSRFLGTDTQYF.

The chain links TRBV2 to TRBJ1-1; TRBD1 aligns across 7 bases. Germline V lookup: CDR1 SNHLY, CDR2 FYNNEI. The CDR3 spans 15 residues. V trimming: 8 bases; J trimming: 1 base; junction bases outside the gene matches: 10. The CDR3, as DNA: TGTGCCAGCTCAGTCGGGACAGCCTCGAACACTGAAGCTTTCTTT. Encoded protein: CASSVGTASNTEAFF.

This chain uses TRBV10-1 with TRBJ2-5; 8 bases agree with TRBD1. V shed 6 bases, J shed 4 bases, and the junction held 7 bases outside the gene matches. Germline-derived CDR1 and CDR2 are WNHNN and SYGVQD (reference sequence). The CDR3 runs 14 residues. CDR3 in DNA: TGCGCCAGCAGCCCTGGACAGGGACGAGAGACCCAGTACTTC. Its translation is CASSPGQGRETQYF.

This clonotype appeared a few times. The V call is TRBV2, the J call TRBJ2-7; D ambiguous. Germline V gives CDR1 SNHLY, CDR2 FYNNEI. Trimming left V 3 bases short and J 2 bases short, with 11 bases between. The length of the CDR3 is 14 residues. DNA of the CDR3: TGTGCCAGCAGTGAGCGGTCCGGCCCCTACGAGCAGTACTTC. This translates into CASSERSGPYEQYF.

The V call is TRBV12-3 or TRBV12-4, the J call TRBJ1-1; maybe TRBD1 (6 bases). The CDR3 has 15 amino acids. V was cut by 5 bases and J by 1 base, with 14 bases left in between. DNA for the CDR3: TGTGCCAGCAGTCCGGGGGGCCACACGAACACTGAAGCTTTCTTT. This sequence encodes CASSPGGHTNTEAFF.

The gene calls are TRBV25-1 and TRBJ2-7, with TRBD1 identical over 9 bases. The germline V gene encodes CDR1 MGHDK and CDR2 SYGVNS. V lost 10 bases to trimming and J lost 3 bases; unmatched junction nucleotides: 7. This CDR3 is 13 amino acids long. CDR3 DNA sequence: TGTGCCACCCGGACAGGGGCCCTCTACGAGCAGTACTTC. This sequence encodes CATRTGALYEQYF.

The chain employs TRBV2 and TRBJ1-5; 9 bases agree with TRBD1. CDR1 SNHLY and CDR2 FYNNEI come from the germline V gene. The junction had 6 bases not matched to a gene; V was cut back by 6 bases and J by 3 bases. The CDR3 totals 15 residues. The CDR3 reads CASSAQGADNQPQHF. The CDR3 nucleotides read TGTGCCAGCAGCGCACAGGGGGCGGACAATCAGCCCCAGCATTTT.

The rearrangement links TRBV4-3 to TRBJ1-6, with a possible D match to TRBD1 (6 bases). The germline V gene encodes CDR1 LGHNA and CDR2 YSLEER. Trimming stripped 1 base from V and 5 bases from J, with 9 bases between. The CDR3 extends over 15 amino acids. The CDR3 loop reads CASSQGDTDNSPLHF. The CDR3 DNA follows: TGCGCCAGCAGCCAAGGGGACACGGATAATTCACCCCTCCACTTT.

The rearrangement links TRBV7-9 to TRBJ2-7; D gene ambiguous. The V end lost 0 bases, the J end lost 3 bases, and 15 bases lay between the germline ends. The germline V gene has CDR1 SEHNR and CDR2 FQNEAQ (reference sequence). The CDR3 is 16 residues long. This chain's CDR3 is CASSLAIGESGYEQYF. The CDR3 coding sequence is TGTGCCAGCAGCTTAGCCATTGGGGAATCGGGCTACGAGCAGTACTTC.

The chain links TRBV19 to TRBJ1-5; no reliable D call. The CDR3 loop spans 14 amino acids. Germline CDR1 and CDR2: LNHDA and SQIVND (reference sequence). Trimming removed 7 bases at V and 2 bases at J, with 12 bases between. This chain's CDR3 is CASNNAGGNQPQHF. The CDR3 DNA sequence: TGTGCCAGTAACAACGCGGGCGGCAATCAGCCCCAGCATTTT.

The chain recombines TRBV25-1 with TRBJ2-7, with D tentatively TRBD1 (6 bases). The V end was cut by 3 bases, the J end by 4 bases, with 16 bases between. The CDR3 has 15 amino acids. Germline-derived CDR1 and CDR2 are MGHDK and SYGVNS. CDR3 residues: CASSDHNRGKYEQYF. CDR3 DNA sequence: TGTGCCAGCAGTGATCACAATAGGGGGAAATACGAGCAGTACTTC.

The chain combines TRBV2 with TRBJ1-2; D may be TRBD1 (5 bases). CDR1 and CDR2 from the germline V gene are SNHLY and FYNNEI. CDR3 length: 13 residues. The V end was cut by 3 bases, the J end by 4 bases, with 9 bases between. The CDR3 nucleotides are TGTGCCAGCAGTGAGCTCCAGGGCTATGGCTACACCTTC. This codes for CASSELQGYGYTF.

The chain employs TRBV4-2 and TRBJ2-1; D gene ambiguous. Germline CDR1 and CDR2: LGHNA and YNFKEQ. CDR3 length equals 16 residues. V lost 1 base to trimming and J lost 2 bases, with 12 bases between them. The CDR3, as DNA: TGTGCCAGCAGCCAAGGAAGAGCCGCCGCCTACAATGAGCAGTTCTTC. It translates to CASSQGRAAAYNEQFF.

This clonotype occurred a few times. The rearrangement joins TRBV20-1 to TRBJ1-3, with D uncertain. The germline V gene encodes CDR1 DFQATT and CDR2 SNEGSKA (reference sequence). V lost 1 base to trimming and J lost 6 bases, with 10 bases between them. This CDR3 spans 13 amino acids. In nucleotides, the CDR3 is TGCAGTGCTAGAGTAGACGGACCAAACACCATATATTTT. Translated: CSARVDGPNTIYF.

The chain joins TRBV9 to TRBJ1-6; D possibly corresponds to TRBD1 (6 bases). The CDR3 totals 17 residues. V lost 3 bases and J 7 bases, leaving 20 bases between the germline ends. Germline CDR1 is SGDLS and CDR2 is YYNGEE. CDR3 bases: TGTGCCAGCAGCGGTCCCCTCACAGGGATCCCCAATTCACCCCTCCACTTT. Encoded protein: CASSGPLTGIPNSPLHF.

The V gene is TRBV15, the J gene TRBJ1-6; 9 bases map to TRBD1. Losses at the gene ends were 3 bases for V and 10 bases for J; bases not matched to a gene: 13. Per the germline V gene, CDR1 is LNHNV and CDR2 is YYDKDF (reference sequence). CDR3 length equals 17 residues. The CDR3 here is CATSRGSRQGDGSPLHF. In DNA, the CDR3 is TGTGCCACCAGCAGGGGTTCACGACAGGGGGACGGGTCACCCCTCCACTTT.